Below, one TCR beta chain is given with its context. One entry per CDR3 protein results from TCRdb running MiXCR on the 5' RACE reads. In the table there are 35,000 to 50,000 distinct CDR3 sequences, roughly 31% of which are singletons. The CDR3 covers 15 residues. The junction had 4 bases not matched to a gene; V was cut back by 1 base and J by 4 bases. Germline CDR1 and CDR2: DFQATT and SNEGSKA (reference sequence). This chain uses TRBV20-1 with TRBJ2-2; 9 bases line up with TRBD1. The TCR originated in a female donor with breast cancer. Source material: tumor-infiltrating memory CD4+ T cells sorted from the breast tumor. Subset denoted: memory CD4+ T cells, CD4+CD45RO+CD25-. The CDR3 is CSARVGTGSTGELFF. The CDR3 DNA reads TGCAGTGCTAGAGTGGGGACAGGGTCCACCGGGGAGCTGTTTTTT.